This T cell receptor (beta chain) stems from a study of blood T cell repertoires in COVID-19. Across the study: Collection of acute and convalescent COVID-19 samples took place in the United States, Italy and Spain. The analysed material was cDNA or gDNA that came from T cells, B-cell-depleted T cells, or PBMCs.

V was shortened by 6 bases and J by 0 bases, with 21 bases between the two germline ends. This CDR3 has 17 amino acids. CDR1 is MDHEN, CDR2 SYDVKM, per germline. Authors' processing steps: From reference gene primer amplification, estimates of nucleated cell counts were derived. The table came from immunoSEQ multiplex PCR; TCRdb's copy has only in-frame clones and leaves some out. V, J and clone size derive from that table, while D and trimming were established from the DNA sequence. The table records 95,000 to 150,000 clones, approximately 81% of them present only once. The source material was peripheral blood. This clonotype originated in a man older than 75 with COVID-19, enrolled during active disease. The rearrangement joins TRBV28 to TRBJ2-7; D perhaps matches TRBD2 (5 bases). This chain's CDR3 is CASSPTEGSFGSYEQYF. Here the CDR3 DNA reads TGTGCCAGCAGCCCGACCGAGGGTAGCTTCGGCTCCTACGAGCAGTACTTC. The whole variable domain, remainder taken from reference TRBV28 and TRBJ2-7, is DVKVTQSSRYLVKRTGEKVFLECVQDMDHENMFWYRQDPGLGLRLIYFSYDVKMKEKGDIPEGYSVSREKKERFSLILESASTNQTSMYLCASSPTEGSFGSYEQYFGPGTRLTVT.